Shown below are 16 T cell receptor beta chains from a single sample sequenced in a study of cytomegalovirus exposure and HLA in healthy donors (dated by TCRdb to the late 2010s). Library preparation was by the immunoSEQ multiplex PCR assay. For the multiplex PCR, a mixture combining 60 forward primers for TCR Vbeta segments and 13 reverse primers for TCR Jbeta segments was used. What TCRdb holds here is the immuneACCESS table cut down to in-frame rearrangements. Part of the clones is not present; checked against another copy, under half of the missing clones reflect an unresolved V gene, and the others are unexplained. The sample table contains 180,000 or so clones; only one count was recorded for approximately 85% of them. The top ten clones comprise approximately 8.5% of the sample. The sample consisted of PBMCs. The origin of the receptors is a man between 18 and 35 years old in good health and CMV-seropositive.

V gene TRBV5-1 combines with J gene TRBJ2-7; tentatively, D is TRBD1 (6 bases). The CDR3 has 16 amino acids. Trimming removed 2 bases from V and 0 bases from J, with 15 bases in between. Germline V gives CDR1 SGHRS, CDR2 YFSETQ. This CDR3 is CASSFPRGTSSYEQYF. The CDR3 nucleotides are TGCGCCAGCAGCTTCCCGAGGGGGACAAGCTCCTACGAGCAGTACTTC.

V and J are TRBV9 and TRBJ1-1, with 8 nucleotides matching TRBD1. This CDR3 region has 12 residues. Germline V gene data show CDR1 as SGDLS and CDR2 as YYNGEE. V gave up 3 bases and J gave up 11 bases; unmatched junction bases: 6. CDR3 bases: TGTGCCAGCAGCGCCGAGACAGGGGCGGCTTTCTTT. This sequence encodes CASSAETGAAFF.

J is TRBJ2-2 and V is TRBV4-1; TRBD1 is a possible D gene (5 bases). CDR3 length: 15 residues. Germline loops: CDR1 MGHRA, CDR2 YSYEKL. Trimming took 6 bases from V and 3 from J, leaving 14 bases between them. DNA for the CDR3: TGCGCCAGCAGAAGTTTCAGGGCCGACACCGGGGAGCTGTTTTTT. Protein sequence: CASRSFRADTGELFF.

The chain combines TRBV7-9 with TRBJ1-2; the D gene is possibly TRBD1 (6 bases). V was pared by 1 base and J by 3 bases, with 12 bases between. Germline V CDR1 and CDR2: SEHNR, FQNEAQ (reference sequence). The CDR3 consists of 15 residues. CDR3 in amino acids: CASSLVVNRDYGYTF. The CDR3 bases are TGTGCCAGCAGCTTAGTAGTAAACAGGGACTATGGCTACACCTTC.

The chain links TRBV4-2 to TRBJ1-2; no clear D. Looked up from germline, CDR1 is LGHNA and CDR2 is YNFKEQ. CDR3 length: 16 residues. V was trimmed by 4 bases and J by 8 bases, leaving 23 bases between them. Here the CDR3 reads CASSPTSSGANSGYTF. The CDR3 DNA follows: TGTGCCAGCAGCCCTACCTCCAGCGGAGCTAACTCGGGCTACACCTTC.

CDR3 protein: CASSNGGEQFF. CDR3 DNA: TGTGCCAGTAGTAACGGGGGAGAGCAGTTCTTC. The rearrangement uses TRBV19 and TRBJ2-1; tentative D call: TRBD2 (6 bases). CDR1 LNHDA and CDR2 SQIVND come from the germline V gene (reference sequence). This CDR3 region has 11 residues. Between the trimmed V and J ends, which lost 4 bases and 10 bases, there was a span of 8 bases.

The chain has TRBV5-4 and TRBJ2-5; 7 bases align to TRBD1. V shed 1 base and J 2 bases; nucleotides not matched to a gene: 2. Per the germline V gene, CDR1 is SGHNT and CDR2 is YYREEE (reference sequence). The CDR3 contains 14 residues. The CDR3 region has the DNA TGTGCCAGCAGCTTGTGGGGACAGCAAGAGACCCAGTACTTC. It translates to CASSLWGQQETQYF.

The chain recombines TRBV6-1 with TRBJ1-2, with no clear D. V gave up 6 bases and J gave up 4 bases, with 9 bases separating them. Looked up from germline, CDR1 is MNHNS and CDR2 is SASEGT. The CDR3 length is 12 residues. DNA of the CDR3: TGTGCCAGCAGGTCAGTGTCCTATGGCTACACCTTC. Its translation is CASRSVSYGYTF.

The V call is TRBV7-3, the J call TRBJ1-1; no firm D call. The CDR3 runs to 13 residues. The germline CDR1 and CDR2 sequences are SGHTA and FQGTGA. The ends were cut back, 3 bases at V and 3 bases at J, with 8 bases in the middle. CDR3 residues: CASSFLPDTEAFF. CDR3 DNA sequence: TGTGCCAGCAGCTTTCTTCCTGACACTGAAGCTTTCTTT.

This chain uses TRBV11-2 with TRBJ1-5, with no clear D. V lost 0 bases, J lost 9 bases, and 9 bases lay in between. The CDR3 length is 13 residues. Looked up from germline, CDR1 is SGHAT and CDR2 is FQNNGV. The CDR3 is CASSLDRERPQHF. The CDR3 region has the DNA TGTGCCAGCAGCTTAGATCGGGAGAGGCCCCAGCATTTT.

The rearrangement links TRBV30 to TRBJ1-2; tentatively, D is TRBD1 (6 bases). V lost 8 bases and J lost 0, with 10 bases in between. Germline V lookup: CDR1 GTSNPN, CDR2 SVGIG (reference sequence). The CDR3 extends over 12 amino acids. CDR3: CARQDPNYGYTF. The CDR3 nucleotides read TGTGCCAGACAGGACCCTAACTATGGCTACACCTTC.

The V gene is TRBV18, the J gene TRBJ1-2; 8 bases are shared with TRBD1. Germline trimming cut 4 bases from V and 0 bases from J; bases unmatched to any gene: 7. This CDR3 has 16 residues. Germline lookup yields CDR1 KGHSH and CDR2 LQKENI. CDR3 residues: CASSRTGTPTNYGYTF. CDR3 in DNA: TGTGCCAGCTCACGGACAGGGACCCCCACTAACTATGGCTACACCTTC.

The chain links TRBV27 to TRBJ2-1, with D perhaps matching TRBD2 (6 bases). The CDR3 sequence is 15 residues long. V was clipped by 6 bases and J by 8 bases, with 20 bases between them. Per germline, CDR1 MNHEY and CDR2 SMNVEV (reference sequence). CDR3 bases: TGTGCCAGCAGGCGAGTGGGGGGAGGCCAGGATGAGCAGTTCTTC. Translated, it gives CASRRVGGGQDEQFF.

The V gene is TRBV9, the J gene TRBJ2-2; possibly TRBD1 for D (5 bases). Germline V gene sequence: CDR1 SGDLS, CDR2 YYNGEE. CDR3 length: 14 amino acids. The ends were cut back, 2 bases at V and 1 base at J, with 6 bases in the middle. CDR3: CASSVTVNTGELFF. The CDR3 coding sequence is TGTGCCAGCAGCGTGACAGTGAACACCGGGGAGCTGTTTTTT.

This clone was observed a handful of times. The J gene is TRBJ2-6, the V gene TRBV4-1, with a weak D call TRBD2 (6 bases). Germline CDR1 reads MGHRA; CDR2 reads YSYEKL. The CDR3 consists of 15 residues. V was clipped by 6 bases and J by 0 bases, with 9 bases between them. This chain's CDR3 is CASRNGSSGANVLTF. The CDR3 DNA follows: TGCGCCAGCAGGAACGGGAGCTCTGGGGCCAACGTCCTGACTTTC.

CDR3 sequence: CASSNTGTAAGRTLHF. The CDR3 nucleotides are TGTGCCAGCAGCAATACCGGGACAGCCGCCGGTAGAACCCTCCACTTT. The chain has TRBV25-1 and TRBJ1-6; 7 bases fit TRBD1. This CDR3 has 16 residues. Germline loops: CDR1 MGHDK, CDR2 SYGVNS. J gave up 14 bases and V 6 bases, and 19 bases lay outside the gene matches.